These T cell receptor beta chains were read from a single sample in a study of draining lymph node invasion in breast cancer. From the bulk RNA-seq reads, TCRdb called clonotypes with MiXCR, one entry per CDR3 protein. The sample records 1,200 or so distinct CDR3 sequences, 55% to 75% being singletons. Material for sequencing was sorted memory CD4+ effector T cells from the tumor. These receptors came from a female donor with luminal breast cancer. Both conserved end residues are part of each CDR3. D genes are given only for firm matches. Where a row states a size, it is once, few, many or the class of an expanded clone; other rows omit it.

v_gene: TRBV10-3
d_gene: -
j_gene: TRBJ2-2
abundance: -
CDR3nt: TGTGCCATCAGTGTCGGCGCCGGGGAGCTGTTTTTT
CDR3aa: CAISVGAGELFF

v_gene: TRBV3-1
d_gene: TRBD2
j_gene: TRBJ2-1
abundance: -
CDR3nt: TGTGCCAGCAGCCAAGATTTACTAGCGGGGGGAAATGAGCAGTTCTTC
CDR3aa: CASSQDLLAGGNEQFF

v_gene: TRBV14
d_gene: -
j_gene: TRBJ2-2
abundance: once
CDR3nt: TGTGCCAGCAGCCAAGTTTCCGGGTTCACCGGGGAGCTGTTTTTT
CDR3aa: CASSQVSGFTGELFF

v_gene: TRBV5-1
d_gene: -
j_gene: TRBJ1-6
abundance: -
CDR3nt: TGCGCCAGCAGCTTGGACCTGGGGAATAATTCACCCCTCCACTTT
CDR3aa: CASSLDLGNNSPLHF

v_gene: TRBV5-1
d_gene: -
j_gene: TRBJ2-5
abundance: -
CDR3nt: TGCGCCAGCAGCTTGTCTCCAGGGAACCAAGAGACCCAGTACTTC
CDR3aa: CASSLSPGNQETQYF

v_gene: TRBV3-1
d_gene: TRBD1
j_gene: TRBJ2-1
abundance: -
CDR3nt: TGTGCCAGCAGCCAAAACAGGGGCTCCTACAATGAGCAGTTCTTC
CDR3aa: CASSQNRGSYNEQFF

v_gene: TRBV20-1
d_gene: TRBD2
j_gene: TRBJ2-3
abundance: -
CDR3nt: TGCAGTGCTAGTTCTAGCGGGGGAACAGATACGCAGTATTTT
CDR3aa: CSASSSGGTDTQYF

v_gene: TRBV3-1
d_gene: -
j_gene: TRBJ2-2
abundance: few
CDR3nt: TGTGCCAGCAGCCAAGACATCACCGGGGAGCTGTTTTTT
CDR3aa: CASSQDITGELFF

v_gene: TRBV6-5
d_gene: -
j_gene: TRBJ1-5
abundance: -
CDR3nt: TGTGCCAGCAAACGACGGGCCAATCAGCCCCAGCATTTT
CDR3aa: CASKRRANQPQHF

v_gene: TRBV10-3
d_gene: TRBD1
j_gene: TRBJ1-2
abundance: few
CDR3nt: TGTGCCACCGGAAGGGGGCCTAACTATGGCTACACCTTC
CDR3aa: CATGRGPNYGYTF

v_gene: TRBV6-2/TRBV6-3
d_gene: -
j_gene: TRBJ1-5
abundance: few
CDR3nt: TGTGCCAGCAGTTACCCAGGGGGCAATCAGCCCCAGCATTTT
CDR3aa: CASSYPGGNQPQHF

v_gene: TRBV25-1
d_gene: -
j_gene: TRBJ1-5
abundance: -
CDR3nt: TGTGCCAGCAGTGAATACCAGGGTCCCCGGCAGCCCCAGCATTTT
CDR3aa: CASSEYQGPRQPQHF

v_gene: TRBV2
d_gene: -
j_gene: TRBJ1-1
abundance: once
CDR3nt: TGTGCCAGCAAGAAACAGGGACTGAACACTGAAGCTTTCTTT
CDR3aa: CASKKQGLNTEAFF

v_gene: TRBV10-1
d_gene: -
j_gene: TRBJ1-1
abundance: -
CDR3nt: TGCGCCAGCAGCGGGCTGGGAAGCACTGAAGCTTTCTTT
CDR3aa: CASSGLGSTEAFF

v_gene: TRBV12-3/TRBV12-4
d_gene: TRBD2
j_gene: TRBJ2-5
abundance: -
CDR3nt: TGTGCCAGCAGTATCCTAGCGGGGGGTGGCGAGACCCAGTACTTC
CDR3aa: CASSILAGGGETQYF

v_gene: TRBV9
d_gene: -
j_gene: TRBJ2-3
abundance: -
CDR3nt: TGTGCCAGCAGCGCGGAAGGGACCGCAACAAGGACAGATACGCAGTATTTT
CDR3aa: CASSAEGTATRTDTQYF

v_gene: TRBV20-1
d_gene: TRBD2
j_gene: TRBJ2-2
abundance: -
CDR3nt: TGCAGTGCTAGTTGGCGGGGGGGCCCCACCGGGGAGCTGTTTTTT
CDR3aa: CSASWRGGPTGELFF

v_gene: TRBV2
d_gene: -
j_gene: TRBJ1-5
abundance: -
CDR3nt: TGTGCCAGCAGTCCAGAGGGGAGGAGCAATCAGCCCCAGCATTTT
CDR3aa: CASSPEGRSNQPQHF

v_gene: TRBV5-1
d_gene: -
j_gene: TRBJ1-4
abundance: once
CDR3nt: TGCGCCAGCAGCTTCCGAGGGAGGGGCGATGAAAAACTGTTTTTT
CDR3aa: CASSFRGRGDEKLFF

v_gene: TRBV6-1
d_gene: -
j_gene: TRBJ2-7
abundance: -
CDR3nt: TGTGCCAGCAGTCCTCCCGGGGGAAGCTCCTACGAGCAGTACTTC
CDR3aa: CASSPPGGSSYEQYF

v_gene: TRBV28
d_gene: TRBD2
j_gene: TRBJ2-1
abundance: few
CDR3nt: TGTGCCAGCAGTTTCAGATTCCCGAGCGGGAGTGAGCAGTTCTTC
CDR3aa: CASSFRFPSGSEQFF

v_gene: TRBV2
d_gene: TRBD1
j_gene: TRBJ1-2
abundance: -
CDR3nt: TGTGCCAGCAGGCCTCCGGGACAGAACTATGGCTACACCTTC
CDR3aa: CASRPPGQNYGYTF

v_gene: TRBV10-3
d_gene: -
j_gene: TRBJ2-1
abundance: few
CDR3nt: TGTGCCATCAGTGACGGCGGGGTTGAGCAGTTCTTC
CDR3aa: CAISDGGVEQFF

v_gene: TRBV7-2
d_gene: TRBD1
j_gene: TRBJ1-5
abundance: -
CDR3nt: TGTGCCAGCAGCTACTCCGGGACAGGGGTCAGTCAGCCCCAGCATTTT
CDR3aa: CASSYSGTGVSQPQHF

v_gene: TRBV3-1
d_gene: -
j_gene: TRBJ2-7
abundance: few
CDR3nt: TGTGCCAGCAGCCTGGGGCCAGGGGCTACCTACGAGCAGTACTTC
CDR3aa: CASSLGPGATYEQYF

v_gene: TRBV5-4
d_gene: TRBD1
j_gene: TRBJ2-1
abundance: few
CDR3nt: TGTGCCAGCAGCGCCCCGACAGGGGCGGAGCAGTTCTTC
CDR3aa: CASSAPTGAEQFF

v_gene: TRBV3-1
d_gene: TRBD1
j_gene: TRBJ1-6
abundance: -
CDR3nt: TGTGCCAGCAGCTACGTCAGGGGGAGGTCACCCCTCCACTTT
CDR3aa: CASSYVRGRSPLHF